This passage covers 3 T cell receptor beta chains from one sample sequenced in a study of blood T cell repertoires in COVID-19. The method was immunoSEQ multiplex PCR; TCRdb's version includes in-frame clones alone and lacks a portion of them. Of 310,000 or so clones detected, about 91% appear once; the ten largest clones hold more than 8.5%. Sequences were obtained from PBMCs or T cells enriched from blood (not recorded which). The receptors were gathered from a woman between 18 and 29 years old who had recovered from COVID-19.

The chain combines TRBV28 with TRBJ1-2; D is uncertain. The CDR3 sequence is 18 residues long. The V gene lost 8 bases and the J gene lost 8 bases, with 33 bases spanning the gap. CDR1 MDHEN and CDR2 SYDVKM come from the germline V gene. CDR3 region: CASHSFQVGGSGIVGYTF. The CDR3 DNA reads TGTGCCAGCCATTCATTTCAGGTTGGAGGGAGCGGAATAGTGGGCTACACCTTC.

The chain employs TRBV18 and TRBJ1-3; possible D gene TRBD1, 5 bases. Germline CDR1 KGHSH, CDR2 LQKENI. The CDR3 contains 15 residues. Trimming cost V 6 bases and J 0 bases, with 12 bases left between them. The CDR3 DNA sequence: TGTGCCAGCTCCCCAGCAGGGCTCTCTGGAAACACCATATATTTT. It codes for CASSPAGLSGNTIYF.

The chain carries TRBV2 and TRBJ1-2; D perhaps matches TRBD1 (6 bases). The CDR3 totals 14 residues. Between the trimmed V and J ends, which lost 2 bases and 7 bases, there was a span of 14 bases. The germline V gene has CDR1 SNHLY and CDR2 FYNNEI. CDR3 protein: CASSESRGFSGYTF. The CDR3 region has the DNA TGTGCCAGCAGTGAAAGCAGGGGCTTCAGTGGCTACACCTTC.